This is a list of T cell receptor beta chains from one sample in a study of blood T cell repertoires in COVID-19. Sequencing used immunoSEQ multiplex PCR; TCRdb keeps in-frame clones, though not all of them. The table has about 210,000 clones, around 83% seen once. The sequenced sample consisted of peripheral blood. The receptors here all came from a man in his forties or fifties who had recovered from COVID-19. Both conserved end residues are part of each CDR3. Each record gives: V gene, D gene, clone size, J gene, CDR3 protein, CDR3 DNA. A D gene is named only where the DNA matches it firmly. Some rows have no size entry. The others give once, few or many, or a class for an expanded clone.

TRBV27	-	-	TRBJ1-1	CASSVRGWDTEAFF	TGTGCCAGCAGTGTCAGGGGATGGGACACTGAAGCTTTCTTT
TRBV4-1	-	-	TRBJ2-4	CASSQDQGWTKNIQYF	TGCGCCAGCAGCCAAGATCAGGGGTGGACCAAAAACATTCAGTACTTC
TRBV28	-	-	TRBJ1-2	CASSSLEPNYGYTF	TGTGCCAGCAGTTCTCTGGAGCCGAACTATGGCTACACCTTC
TRBV28	-	-	TRBJ2-6	CASSYRYSGANVLTF	TGTGCCAGCAGTTACAGGTACTCTGGGGCCAACGTCCTGACTTTC
TRBV7-9	-	-	TRBJ2-3	CASSLAHGQNTDTQYF	TGTGCCAGCAGCTTAGCGCACGGACAGAACACAGATACGCAGTATTTT
TRBV4-1	TRBD1	-	TRBJ2-4	CASSLNRGDIQYF	TGCGCCAGCAGCCTCAACAGGGGCGACATTCAGTACTTC
TRBV3-1/TRBV3-2	-	-	TRBJ1-6	CASSQGDVSLGSPLHF	TGTGCCAGCAGCCAAGGCGACGTATCCCTAGGTTCACCCCTCCACTTT
TRBV15	TRBD1	few	TRBJ2-2	CATSRDVEGTGGKLWELFF	TGTGCCACCAGCAGAGATGTCGAGGGGACAGGGGGGAAGTTGTGGGAGCTGTTTTTT
TRBV11-3	-	-	TRBJ1-1	CASSFLQSNTEAFF	TGTGCCAGCAGCTTCCTCCAGTCGAACACTGAAGCTTTCTTT
TRBV6-5	-	-	TRBJ2-1	CASSYREIEQFF	TGTGCCAGCAGTTACCGGGAGATTGAGCAGTTCTTC
TRBV27	TRBD2	-	TRBJ2-7	CASSRLSGNRYEQYF	TGTGCCAGCAGTCGCCTTAGCGGGAATCGTTACGAGCAGTACTTC
TRBV6-5	TRBD1	-	TRBJ2-7	CASTDPGQGSYEQYF	TGTGCCAGCACCGACCCGGGACAGGGATCCTACGAGCAGTACTTC
TRBV10-3	TRBD2	-	TRBJ2-2	CAIGGRRLAGEAGELFF	TGTGCCATCGGAGGCAGGAGACTAGCGGGAGAGGCCGGGGAGCTGTTTTTT
TRBV19	-	once	TRBJ1-1	CASSIRGATEAFF	TGTGCCAGTAGTATCCGGGGAGCCACTGAAGCTTTCTTT
TRBV25-1	TRBD1	-	TRBJ2-2	CASSLTAGTGLNTGELFF	TGTGCCAGCAGCCTAACCGCCGGGACAGGGCTTAACACCGGGGAGCTGTTTTTT
TRBV2	TRBD1	-	TRBJ1-2	CASRDRGLKGYTF	TGTGCCAGCAGGGACAGGGGGCTGAAAGGCTACACCTTC
TRBV7-9	-	-	TRBJ1-2	CASSTYSYGYTF	TGTGCCAGCAGCACCTACAGCTATGGCTACACCTTC
TRBV5-5	-	-	TRBJ1-2	CASSLGDGPRYGYTF	TGTGCCAGCAGCTTGGGCGATGGGCCAAGGTATGGCTACACCTTC
TRBV27	-	-	TRBJ1-5	CASWGRSRPNQPQHF	TGTGCCAGCTGGGGCAGGTCTCGCCCTAATCAGCCCCAGCATTTT
TRBV18	-	-	TRBJ2-3	CASSPDLATDTQYF	TGTGCCAGCTCACCAGACCTAGCTACTGATACGCAGTATTTT
TRBV5-1	-	many	TRBJ2-1	CASSLNGYNEQFF	TGCGCCAGCAGCTTAAACGGCTACAATGAGCAGTTCTTC
TRBV5-1	-	few	TRBJ2-2	CASSFSGNTGELFF	TGCGCCAGCAGCTTTAGCGGGAACACCGGGGAGCTGTTTTTT
TRBV24-1	TRBD1	-	TRBJ2-1	CATSDPGTGDNEQFF	TGTGCCACCAGTGATCCAGGGACAGGGGACAATGAGCAGTTCTTC
TRBV19	-	once	TRBJ1-2	CASRMTGGSGYTF	TGTGCCAGTAGAATGACGGGGGGGAGTGGCTACACCTTC
TRBV30	-	few	TRBJ2-3	CALTPAGTSTDTQYF	TGTGCTCTCACCCCGGCGGGGACTAGCACAGATACGCAGTATTTT
TRBV11-3	TRBD1	-	TRBJ1-1	CASSSPPDRGFTEAFF	TGTGCCAGCAGCTCCCCCCCGGACAGGGGTTTTACTGAAGCTTTCTTT
TRBV5-5	-	-	TRBJ1-3	CASSTGWGNTIYF	TGTGCCAGCAGCACAGGCTGGGGAAACACCATATATTTT
TRBV5-4	TRBD1	-	TRBJ2-1	CASSRPGQGTGYNEQFF	TGTGCCAGCAGTCGACCGGGACAGGGTACGGGCTACAATGAGCAGTTCTTC
TRBV30	TRBD1	-	TRBJ2-1	CAWGDRPQFRGYNEQFF	TGTGCCTGGGGGGACAGGCCCCAGTTTCGGGGATACAATGAGCAGTTCTTC
TRBV5-6	-	-	TRBJ1-4	CASSGVGANEKLFF	TGTGCCAGCAGCGGGGTGGGGGCCAATGAAAAACTGTTTTTT
TRBV27	TRBD1	-	TRBJ2-7	CASSLYGTGDGTGGYYEQYF	TGTGCCAGCAGTTTATATGGGACAGGGGATGGAACGGGAGGCTACTACGAGCAGTACTTC
TRBV18	-	-	TRBJ2-7	CASSPRSYEQYF	TGTGCCAGCTCACCCCGCTCCTACGAGCAGTACTTC
TRBV30	TRBD1	-	TRBJ2-4	CAWTDRSHVQYF	TGTGCCTGGACGGACAGGTCTCACGTTCAGTACTTC
TRBV7-2	TRBD1	-	TRBJ1-5	CASSLGTGGSNQPQHF	TGTGCCAGCAGCTTAGGGACAGGGGGAAGCAATCAGCCCCAGCATTTT
TRBV3-1/TRBV3-2	-	-	TRBJ1-5	CASSQDIPSNQPQHF	TGTGCCAGCAGCCAAGATATCCCGAGCAATCAGCCCCAGCATTTT
TRBV9	TRBD2	-	TRBJ2-2	CASSVSGSPGELFF	TGTGCCAGCAGCGTCAGCGGGAGTCCCGGGGAGCTGTTTTTT
TRBV5-1	-	-	TRBJ2-7	CASSWGSLAPNEQYF	TGCGCCAGCAGCTGGGGCAGTCTCGCTCCTAACGAGCAGTACTTC
TRBV7-2	TRBD2	-	TRBJ2-1	CASSPTTSGRLVSNNEQFF	TGTGCCAGCAGCCCTACTACTAGCGGGAGGCTCGTTTCAAACAATGAGCAGTTCTTC
TRBV5-1	-	-	TRBJ1-2	CASSPTLRVGGYGYTF	TGCGCCAGCAGCCCTACTCTCAGGGTGGGCGGCTATGGCTACACCTTC
TRBV10-3	TRBD1	-	TRBJ2-7	CAISKDRDEQYF	TGTGCCATCAGTAAGGACAGGGACGAGCAGTACTTC
TRBV9	TRBD1	-	TRBJ1-2	CASSLRRDRGRDGYTF	TGTGCCAGCAGCCTCCGGCGGGACAGGGGGCGGGATGGCTACACCTTC
TRBV14	-	-	TRBJ2-1	CASSQGGGPYNEQFF	TGTGCCAGCAGCCAAGGCGGGGGCCCCTACAATGAGCAGTTCTTC
TRBV3-1/TRBV3-2	TRBD1	-	TRBJ2-5	CASNPQGGAAQYF	TGTGCCAGCAACCCACAGGGGGGAGCGGCCCAGTACTTC
TRBV9	-	-	TRBJ1-2	CASSVAGYEDYGYTF	TGTGCCAGCAGCGTAGCAGGGTACGAAGACTATGGCTACACCTTC
TRBV19	-	many	TRBJ2-1	CASSAGLYNEQFF	TGTGCCAGTAGTGCGGGATTATACAATGAGCAGTTCTTC
TRBV7-9	-	-	TRBJ1-1	CASSLGENTEAFF	TGTGCCAGCAGCTTAGGAGAGAACACTGAAGCTTTCTTT